The clone carrying this TCR beta chain rates as large. With 6 bases clipped from V and 0 bases from J, the junction kept 8 bases outside the gene matches. The CDR3 is 15 residues long. The germline V gene encodes CDR1 MNHEY and CDR2 SMNVEV (reference sequence). The entry originates in a study of tumour-infiltrating T cells in Burkitt lymphoma. Study-wide background: Overall and progression-free survival were predicted by productive clonality.

Generated by immunoSEQ multiplex PCR, the TCRdb table keeps only in-frame clones and is missing some. Of 1,500 to 2,000 clones listed, more than 15% are singletons. V is TRBV27 and J is TRBJ2-7; 7 bases match TRBD1. The TCR was taken from a human donor with diffuse large B-cell lymphoma. The sequenced sample consisted of tumor tissue. The CDR3 sequence: CASRSPGGASYEQYF. In DNA, the CDR3 is TGTGCCAGCAGGTCGCCAGGGGGTGCCTCCTACGAGCAGTACTTC.